A single T cell receptor (delta chain) is shown here with its context. Since a much larger clone is just one base distant, this may be a read error. TCRdb redid the clone calls on the RT-PCR reads with CATT. The data hold around 12,000 delta-chain clones, with approximately 38% observed a single time. With 0 bases clipped from V and 4 bases from J, the junction kept 7 bases outside the gene matches. Germline V gene data show CDR1 as GEAIGNYY and CDR2 as EKD. The CDR3 spans 15 residues. These data belong to a study of gamma-delta T cells after stem cell transplantation. The sequence derives from a human donor. It is not recorded whose cells these are; they may come from a transplant donor. The genes are TRDV2 and TRDJ4, with 10 nucleotides matching TRDD3. The sequenced sample consisted of gamma-delta T cells. The CDR3 DNA reads TGTGCCTGTGACACCGAGGGGGGATACGCCATACCCCTGATCTTT. Translation gives CACDTEGGYAIPLIF.